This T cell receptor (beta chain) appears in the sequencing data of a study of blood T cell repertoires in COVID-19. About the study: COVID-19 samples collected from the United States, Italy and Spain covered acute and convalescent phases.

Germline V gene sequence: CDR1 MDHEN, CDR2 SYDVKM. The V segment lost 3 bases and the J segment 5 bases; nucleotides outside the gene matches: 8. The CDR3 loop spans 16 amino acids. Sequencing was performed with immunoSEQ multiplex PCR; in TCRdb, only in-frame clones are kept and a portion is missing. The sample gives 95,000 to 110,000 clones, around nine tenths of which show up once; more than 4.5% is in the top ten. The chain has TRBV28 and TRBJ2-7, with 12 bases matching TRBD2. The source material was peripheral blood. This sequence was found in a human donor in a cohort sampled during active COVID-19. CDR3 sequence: CASSLFASGRAHEQYF. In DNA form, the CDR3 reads TGTGCCAGCAGTTTGTTCGCTAGCGGGAGGGCTCACGAGCAGTACTTC.